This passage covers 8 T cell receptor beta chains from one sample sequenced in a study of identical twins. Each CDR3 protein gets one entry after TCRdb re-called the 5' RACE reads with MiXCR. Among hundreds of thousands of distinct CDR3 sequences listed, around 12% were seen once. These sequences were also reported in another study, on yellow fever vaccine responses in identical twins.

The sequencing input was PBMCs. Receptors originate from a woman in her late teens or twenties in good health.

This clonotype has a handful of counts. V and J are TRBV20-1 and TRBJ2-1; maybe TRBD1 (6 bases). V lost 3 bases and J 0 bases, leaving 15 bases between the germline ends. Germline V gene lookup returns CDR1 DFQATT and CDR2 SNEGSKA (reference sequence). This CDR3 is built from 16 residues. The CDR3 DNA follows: TGCAGTGCTAGGCCTTTAAGGGGGAGCTCCTACAATGAGCAGTTCTTC. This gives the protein CSARPLRGSSYNEQFF.

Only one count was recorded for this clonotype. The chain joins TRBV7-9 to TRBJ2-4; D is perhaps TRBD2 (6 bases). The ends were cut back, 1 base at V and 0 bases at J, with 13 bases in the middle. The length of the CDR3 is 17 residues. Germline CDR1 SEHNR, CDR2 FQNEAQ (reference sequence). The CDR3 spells CASSLGGGDLAKNIQYF. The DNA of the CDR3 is TGTGCCAGCAGCTTAGGCGGAGGGGATCTAGCCAAAAACATTCAGTACTTC.

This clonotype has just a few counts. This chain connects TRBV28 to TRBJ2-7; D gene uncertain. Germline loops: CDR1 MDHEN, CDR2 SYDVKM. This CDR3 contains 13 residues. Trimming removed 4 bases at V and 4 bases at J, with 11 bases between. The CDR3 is CASSSRVSYEQYV. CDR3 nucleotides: TGTGCCAGCAGTTCCCGGGTGAGTTACGAGCAGTACGTC.

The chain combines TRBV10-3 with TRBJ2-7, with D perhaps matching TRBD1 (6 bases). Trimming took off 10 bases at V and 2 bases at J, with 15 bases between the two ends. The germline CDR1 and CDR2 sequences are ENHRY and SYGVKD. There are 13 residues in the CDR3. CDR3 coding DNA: TGTGCCACCGCCGCGGACAGAACCTACGAGCAGTACTTC. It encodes CATAADRTYEQYF.

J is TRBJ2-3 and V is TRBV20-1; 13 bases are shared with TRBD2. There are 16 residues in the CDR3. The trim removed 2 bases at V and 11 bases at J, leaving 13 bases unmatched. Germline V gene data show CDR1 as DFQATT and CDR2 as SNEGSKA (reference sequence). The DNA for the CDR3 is TGCAGTGCTAGACTTCCCCGCCCGGGACTAGCGGGAAAGCAGTATTTT. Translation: CSARLPRPGLAGKQYF.

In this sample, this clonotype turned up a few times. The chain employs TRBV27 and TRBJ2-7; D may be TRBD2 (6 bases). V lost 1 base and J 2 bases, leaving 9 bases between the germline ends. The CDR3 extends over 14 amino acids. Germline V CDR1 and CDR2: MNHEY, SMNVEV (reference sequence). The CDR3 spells CASSLFAGTYEQYF. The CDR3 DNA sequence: TGTGCCAGCAGTTTATTCGCGGGAACCTACGAGCAGTACTTC.

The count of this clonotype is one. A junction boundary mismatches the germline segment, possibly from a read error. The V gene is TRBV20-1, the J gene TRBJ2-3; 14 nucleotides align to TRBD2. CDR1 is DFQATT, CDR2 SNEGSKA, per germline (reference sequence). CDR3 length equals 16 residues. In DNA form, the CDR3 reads TGCTGTGCTAGTAGACTAGCGGGGGGGATAACAGATACGCAGTATTTT. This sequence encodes CCASRLAGGITDTQYF.

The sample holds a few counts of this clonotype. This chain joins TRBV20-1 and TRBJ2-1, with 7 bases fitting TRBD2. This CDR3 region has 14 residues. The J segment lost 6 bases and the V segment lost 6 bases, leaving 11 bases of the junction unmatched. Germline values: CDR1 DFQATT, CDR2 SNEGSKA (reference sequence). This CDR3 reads CSAEAPLAANEQFF. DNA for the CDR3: TGCAGTGCCGAAGCCCCCCTAGCGGCCAATGAGCAGTTCTTC.